This T cell receptor beta chain originates from a study of metastatic and nonmetastatic thyroid tumors. In the study overall: Repertoire comparison spanned blood and tumor or nodule tissue of malignant and benign thyroid patients. Study-wide results and limits: In blood and tumor, TCR beta diversity was reportedly significantly higher in malignant thyroid tumors than in benign nodules.

A word on this clone: The target antigen is unknown.

Per the study methods: For papillary thyroid cancer, a distant-metastasis classifier was constructed from CDR3 differences observed across clinicopathological groups. TCRdb re-called the PCR reads through MiXCR. The V and J calls come from TCRdb's annotation, not from the publication. The table shows about 20,000 clones, with roughly 38% occurring only once. Nobody among the patients had been given any treatment before thyroid surgery. Germline assignment: CDR1 MDHEN and CDR2 SYDVKM. V lost 3 bases, J lost 3 bases, and 12 bases lay in between. This CDR3 comprises 15 residues. The receptor was derived from a female donor with papillary thyroid cancer or a benign thyroid nodule (not recorded which). Some clones in this sample may be carry-over from other donors' samples. Sequences were obtained from tumor tissue. The V call is TRBV28, the J call TRBJ1-3, with D possibly being TRBD1 (5 bases). The CDR3 DNA reads as TGTGCCAGCAGTTTTGGGACTACGGGTGGAAACACCATATATTTT. Residues: CASSFGTTGGNTIYF.